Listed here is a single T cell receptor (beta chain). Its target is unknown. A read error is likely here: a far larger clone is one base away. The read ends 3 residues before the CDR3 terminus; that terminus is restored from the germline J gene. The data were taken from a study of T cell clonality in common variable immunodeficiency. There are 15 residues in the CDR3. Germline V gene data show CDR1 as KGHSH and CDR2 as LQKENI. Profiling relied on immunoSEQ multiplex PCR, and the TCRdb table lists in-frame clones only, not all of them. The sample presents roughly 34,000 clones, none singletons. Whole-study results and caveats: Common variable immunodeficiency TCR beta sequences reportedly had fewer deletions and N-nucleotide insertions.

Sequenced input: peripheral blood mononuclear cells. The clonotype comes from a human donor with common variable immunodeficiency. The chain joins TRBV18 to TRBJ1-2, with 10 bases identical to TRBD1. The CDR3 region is CASSPRMDRGYCYTF. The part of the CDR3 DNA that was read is TGTGCCAGCTCACCCCGAATGGACAGGGGGTATTGC.